A selection of T cell receptor beta chains follows, all from one sample in a study of blood T cell repertoires in COVID-19. Clones were read by immunoSEQ multiplex PCR, and TCRdb kept only the in-frame ones, dropping some. The table records approximately 140,000 clones, 82% of them present only once. Material for sequencing was peripheral blood. These receptors were taken from a human donor with acute or convalescent COVID-19. The donor label of this sample is uncertain. Each CDR3 is given with its conserved first and last residue. A D gene is named only where the DNA matches it firmly. Some rows have no size entry. The others give once, few or many, or a class for an expanded clone.

D gene: -; clone size: -; J gene: TRBJ2-3; V gene: TRBV9; CDR3 protein: CASSPLGAPDTQYF; CDR3 DNA: TGTGCCAGCAGCCCCTTGGGGGCACCAGATACGCAGTATTTT
D gene: TRBD1; clone size: -; J gene: TRBJ1-4; V gene: TRBV18; CDR3 protein: CASSLRDSNEKLFF; CDR3 DNA: TGTGCCAGCTCACTCCGGGACAGTAATGAAAAACTGTTTTTT
D gene: -; clone size: -; J gene: TRBJ2-5; V gene: TRBV9; CDR3 protein: CASSVRVGETQYF; CDR3 DNA: TGTGCCAGCAGCGTCAGGGTCGGAGAGACCCAGTACTTC
D gene: TRBD2; clone size: -; J gene: TRBJ2-1; V gene: TRBV4-1; CDR3 protein: CASSRPGRGGSYNEQFF; CDR3 DNA: TGCGCCAGCAGCAGACCAGGGAGGGGAGGATCCTACAATGAGCAGTTCTTC
D gene: TRBD1; clone size: -; J gene: TRBJ1-1; V gene: TRBV7-2; CDR3 protein: CASSLSVAGGTEAFF; CDR3 DNA: TGTGCCAGCAGCTTATCGGTGGCAGGGGGAACTGAAGCTTTCTTT
D gene: -; clone size: -; J gene: TRBJ1-1; V gene: TRBV12-5; CDR3 protein: CASSAGAEAFF; CDR3 DNA: TGTGCTAGTAGTGCAGGCGCTGAAGCTTTCTTT
D gene: -; clone size: -; J gene: TRBJ1-5; V gene: TRBV23-1; CDR3 protein: CASSLLKTPHNQPQHF; CDR3 DNA: TGCGCCAGCAGTCTACTTAAGACACCTCACAATCAGCCCCAGCATTTT
D gene: TRBD1; clone size: -; J gene: TRBJ1-4; V gene: TRBV19; CDR3 protein: CASSPDRAATTNEKLFF; CDR3 DNA: TGTGCCAGTAGCCCGGACAGGGCGGCGACAACTAATGAAAAACTGTTTTTT
D gene: -; clone size: -; J gene: TRBJ2-3; V gene: TRBV5-1; CDR3 protein: CASSSRQGTDTQYF; CDR3 DNA: TGCGCCAGCAGCTCAAGGCAGGGCACAGATACGCAGTATTTT
D gene: -; clone size: -; J gene: TRBJ2-3; V gene: TRBV6-5; CDR3 protein: CASSPRGTTDTQYF; CDR3 DNA: TGTGCCAGCAGTCCACGGGGGACCACAGATACGCAGTATTTT
D gene: TRBD1; clone size: -; J gene: TRBJ2-6; V gene: TRBV28; CDR3 protein: CASTGQGPPRGANVLTF; CDR3 DNA: TGTGCCAGCACTGGACAGGGGCCACCCAGAGGGGCCAACGTCCTGACTTTC
D gene: TRBD2; clone size: -; J gene: TRBJ2-1; V gene: TRBV27; CDR3 protein: CASSFSGGANNEQFF; CDR3 DNA: TGTGCCAGCAGTTTTAGCGGGGGGGCCAACAATGAGCAGTTCTTC
D gene: TRBD1; clone size: -; J gene: TRBJ1-4; V gene: TRBV3-1/TRBV3-2; CDR3 protein: CASSQRTGRNEKLFF; CDR3 DNA: TGTGCCAGCAGCCAGCGGACAGGGCGTAATGAAAAACTGTTTTTT
D gene: -; clone size: -; J gene: TRBJ2-5; V gene: TRBV5-1; CDR3 protein: CASSDSATIDQETQYF; CDR3 DNA: TGCGCCAGCAGTGACAGCGCGACGATAGACCAAGAGACCCAGTACTTC
D gene: -; clone size: -; J gene: TRBJ2-3; V gene: TRBV3-1/TRBV3-2; CDR3 protein: CASSQDRQGLPYF; CDR3 DNA: TGTGCCAGCAGCCAAGATCGGCAGGGGTTACCGTATTTT
D gene: -; clone size: -; J gene: TRBJ2-1; V gene: TRBV4-1; CDR3 protein: CASSQAGGVANEQFF; CDR3 DNA: TGCGCCAGCAGCCAGGCCGGGGGAGTAGCTAATGAGCAGTTCTTC
D gene: -; clone size: few; J gene: TRBJ1-2; V gene: TRBV4-3; CDR3 protein: CASSQDRTASYGYTF; CDR3 DNA: TGCGCCAGCAGCCAAGATAGGACAGCCTCTTATGGCTACACCTTC
D gene: -; clone size: -; J gene: TRBJ2-1; V gene: TRBV7-8; CDR3 protein: CASSLGGGLNYEQFF; CDR3 DNA: TGTGCCAGCAGCTTAGGCGGGGGCCTAAATTATGAGCAGTTCTTC
D gene: TRBD1; clone size: -; J gene: TRBJ1-6; V gene: TRBV3-1/TRBV3-2; CDR3 protein: CASSQVGTGVGYNSPLHF; CDR3 DNA: TGTGCCAGCAGCCAAGTCGGGACAGGGGTTGGGTATAATTCACCCCTCCACTTT
D gene: -; clone size: -; J gene: TRBJ1-1; V gene: TRBV19; CDR3 protein: CASSSGPLTTEAFF; CDR3 DNA: TGTGCCAGTAGTAGCGGCCCGCTGACCACTGAAGCTTTCTTT
D gene: TRBD1; clone size: -; J gene: TRBJ1-6; V gene: TRBV27; CDR3 protein: CASSLVDRSSYNSPLHF; CDR3 DNA: TGTGCCAGCAGTTTAGTGGACAGGAGCTCCTATAATTCACCCCTCCACTTT
D gene: -; clone size: once; J gene: TRBJ2-1; V gene: TRBV27; CDR3 protein: CASSYASSYNEQFF; CDR3 DNA: TGTGCCAGCAGTTATGCGAGCTCCTACAATGAGCAGTTCTTC
D gene: TRBD1; clone size: -; J gene: TRBJ1-1; V gene: TRBV27; CDR3 protein: CASSLSGTGNTEAFF; CDR3 DNA: TGTGCCAGCAGTTTATCCGGGACAGGGAACACTGAAGCTTTCTTT
D gene: -; clone size: -; J gene: TRBJ1-2; V gene: TRBV30; CDR3 protein: CAYRGKAAYGYTF; CDR3 DNA: TGTGCCTACCGGGGGAAGGCGGCCTATGGCTACACCTTC
D gene: TRBD1; clone size: -; J gene: TRBJ1-1; V gene: TRBV3-1/TRBV3-2; CDR3 protein: CASSQAGQGAVNTEAFF; CDR3 DNA: TGTGCCAGCAGCCAAGCGGGACAGGGGGCAGTGAACACTGAAGCTTTCTTT
D gene: TRBD1; clone size: -; J gene: TRBJ1-2; V gene: TRBV5-1; CDR3 protein: CASSFRASGQGNGYTF; CDR3 DNA: TGCGCCAGCAGCTTTCGCGCCTCGGGACAGGGGAATGGCTACACCTTC
D gene: -; clone size: -; J gene: TRBJ1-2; V gene: TRBV6-6; CDR3 protein: CASIQGSGGNYGYTF; CDR3 DNA: TGTGCCAGCATTCAGGGGAGCGGGGGCAACTATGGCTACACCTTC
D gene: TRBD1; clone size: -; J gene: TRBJ2-3; V gene: TRBV6-5; CDR3 protein: CASSSGQAGTDTQYF; CDR3 DNA: TGTGCCAGCAGCAGCGGACAGGCTGGCACAGATACGCAGTATTTT
D gene: -; clone size: -; J gene: TRBJ1-5; V gene: TRBV6-1; CDR3 protein: CASSGRSGRGGRSQPQHF; CDR3 DNA: TGTGCCAGCAGTGGACGGTCAGGTCGCGGGGGGCGAAGTCAGCCCCAGCATTTT
D gene: TRBD1; clone size: -; J gene: TRBJ2-1; V gene: TRBV6-5; CDR3 protein: CASKRGLSYNEQFF; CDR3 DNA: TGTGCCAGCAAAAGGGGGCTCTCCTACAATGAGCAGTTCTTC
D gene: -; clone size: -; J gene: TRBJ1-3; V gene: TRBV6-5; CDR3 protein: CASRSGLISGNTIYF; CDR3 DNA: TGTGCCAGCAGATCCGGTCTAATCTCTGGAAACACCATATATTTT
D gene: TRBD1; clone size: -; J gene: TRBJ1-2; V gene: TRBV5-1; CDR3 protein: CASSPGQGATNYGYTF; CDR3 DNA: TGCGCCAGCAGCCCCGGACAGGGGGCGACTAACTATGGCTACACCTTC
D gene: -; clone size: -; J gene: TRBJ2-7; V gene: TRBV5-6; CDR3 protein: CASSFKYRGPWGDDYEQYF; CDR3 DNA: TGTGCCAGCAGCTTTAAGTACAGGGGACCCTGGGGGGACGACTACGAGCAGTACTTC
D gene: -; clone size: -; J gene: TRBJ1-1; V gene: TRBV10-1; CDR3 protein: CASSGGLGEAFF; CDR3 DNA: TGCGCCAGCAGTGGAGGGCTCGGAGAAGCTTTCTTT
D gene: -; clone size: -; J gene: TRBJ2-1; V gene: TRBV16; CDR3 protein: CASSPLVGGTSYNEQFF; CDR3 DNA: TGTGCCAGCAGCCCTCTGGTGGGGGGGACATCCTACAATGAGCAGTTCTTC
D gene: -; clone size: -; J gene: TRBJ1-1; V gene: TRBV4-2; CDR3 protein: CASSLRGGMNTEAFF; CDR3 DNA: TGTGCCAGCAGCCTCCGGGGGGGGATGAACACTGAAGCTTTCTTT
D gene: TRBD1; clone size: -; J gene: TRBJ1-2; V gene: TRBV6-5; CDR3 protein: CASYLGTGGIHGYTF; CDR3 DNA: TGTGCCAGCTATCTTGGGACAGGGGGTATTCATGGCTACACCTTC
D gene: -; clone size: -; J gene: TRBJ1-5; V gene: TRBV7-2; CDR3 protein: CASSLSQGDNQPQHF; CDR3 DNA: TGTGCCAGCAGCTTGAGTCAGGGCGACAATCAGCCCCAGCATTTT
D gene: TRBD1; clone size: few; J gene: TRBJ1-5; V gene: TRBV5-1; CDR3 protein: CASSSGTDNQPQHF; CDR3 DNA: TGCGCCAGCAGTTCCGGGACAGACAATCAGCCCCAGCATTTT
D gene: -; clone size: -; J gene: TRBJ1-4; V gene: TRBV15; CDR3 protein: CATSWKARANEKLFF; CDR3 DNA: TGTGCCACCTCGTGGAAGGCCAGGGCTAATGAAAAACTGTTTTTT
D gene: -; clone size: -; J gene: TRBJ1-3; V gene: TRBV6-5; CDR3 protein: CASAEGFSGNTIYF; CDR3 DNA: TGTGCCAGCGCGGAGGGCTTTTCTGGAAACACCATATATTTT
D gene: -; clone size: -; J gene: TRBJ2-7; V gene: TRBV4-1; CDR3 protein: CASSLDSLGSYEQYF; CDR3 DNA: TGCGCCAGCAGCCTTGACTCTCTCGGGAGCTACGAGCAGTACTTC
D gene: -; clone size: -; J gene: TRBJ1-6; V gene: TRBV3-1/TRBV3-2; CDR3 protein: CASSRRLGRGLSPLHF; CDR3 DNA: TGTGCCAGCAGCCGACGCCTGGGGAGGGGACTTTCACCCCTCCACTTT
D gene: -; clone size: once; J gene: TRBJ2-7; V gene: TRBV3-1/TRBV3-2; CDR3 protein: CASSQGLPEQYF; CDR3 DNA: TGTGCCAGCAGCCAAGGGCTCCCCGAGCAGTACTTC
D gene: -; clone size: -; J gene: TRBJ1-2; V gene: TRBV5-1; CDR3 protein: CASSPSSTDTYGYTF; CDR3 DNA: TGCGCCAGCAGTCCCAGCTCGACGGACACCTATGGCTACACCTTC
D gene: TRBD1; clone size: -; J gene: TRBJ1-1; V gene: TRBV2; CDR3 protein: CARNSGGTEAFF; CDR3 DNA: TGTGCCAGAAACTCAGGGGGGACTGAAGCTTTCTTT